This T cell receptor (beta chain) was retrieved from a study of blood T cell repertoires in COVID-19. The overall study: Donors in the United States, Italy and Spain gave samples during acute or convalescent COVID-19. Nucleic acid was either cDNA or gDNA, and it came from T cells, B-cell-depleted T cells, or PBMCs.

This clone has a handful of counts. Seattle patients were enrolled during active infection and followed longitudinally. There are 14 residues in the CDR3. Per the germline V gene, CDR1 is SEHNR and CDR2 is FQNEAQ (reference sequence). V dropped 4 bases and J dropped 3 bases, with 12 bases sitting between them. Per the authors' pipeline: Reference gene primers were amplified, and this amplification served to estimate nucleated cell counts. Generated by immunoSEQ multiplex PCR, the TCRdb table keeps only in-frame clones and is missing some. That table furnishes V, J and clone size, whereas the DNA furnished D and trimming. This sample has over 150,000 clones, with about 85% found just once.

The sample taken for sequencing was peripheral blood. The J gene is TRBJ1-2, the V gene TRBV7-9, with no clear D. The clonotype was recovered from a woman in her sixties with COVID-19, enrolled during active disease. In DNA form, the CDR3 reads TGTGCCAGCAGCTCGGATTCGGGGTACTATGGCTACACCTTC. Its protein product is CASSSDSGYYGYTF.